One and the same sample provided the 13 T cell receptor beta chains below, sequenced in a study of blood T cell repertoires in COVID-19 (dated by TCRdb to the early 2020s). Preparation of the library involved the immunoSEQ multiplex PCR assay. The immuneACCESS repertoire file appears here via TCRdb, limited to in-frame rearrangements. These files lack a portion of the clones; in checked studies, under half of the deficit traces to unresolved V genes, and the cause of the others is not known. The sample has over 250,000 clones on record, roughly 91% of them singletons. Approximately 2% of the sample belongs to the ten largest clones. Sequenced sample: PBMCs or T cells enriched from blood (not recorded which). The receptor source for this set is a woman aged 55-69 years in a cohort exposed to, infected with or recovered from COVID-19 (not recorded which).

This rearrangement joins TRBV30 to TRBJ1-3; D is possibly TRBD1 (5 bases). V was shortened by 4 bases and J by 0 bases, with 10 bases between the two germline ends. CDR1 and CDR2 (germline): GTSNPN, SVGIG (reference sequence). This CDR3 contains 14 residues. The CDR3 sequence is CAWKGLISGNTIYF. In nucleotides, the CDR3 is TGTGCCTGGAAGGGGCTAATCTCTGGAAACACCATATATTTT. The whole variable domain, filled in from reference TRBV30 and TRBJ1-3, reads SQTIHQWPATLVQPVGSPLSLECTVEGTSNPNLYWYRQAAGRGLQLLFYSVGIGQISSEVPQNLSASRPQDRQFILSSKKLLLSDSGFYLCAWKGLISGNTIYFGEGSWLTVV.

This chain joins TRBV6-5 and TRBJ1-6; 8 bases fit TRBD1. Per germline, CDR1 MNHEY and CDR2 SVGAGI. V shed 5 bases, J shed 5 bases, and the junction held 5 bases outside the gene matches. CDR3 length: 15 residues. CDR3: CASSRQGRDNSPLHF. The CDR3, as DNA: TGTGCCAGCAGTAGACAGGGGAGGGATAATTCACCCCTCCACTTT.

V gene TRBV4-1 combines with J gene TRBJ2-7, with unresolved D. Per the germline V gene, CDR1 is MGHRA and CDR2 is YSYEKL. The CDR3 runs 14 residues. V shed 1 base and J shed 3 bases, with 10 bases lying between them. CDR3 DNA sequence: TGCGCCAGCAGCCAAGCCGAAACTAACTACGAGCAGTACTTC. Translation: CASSQAETNYEQYF.

There are a few counts of this clone. V and J are TRBV11-3 and TRBJ2-3; D perhaps matches TRBD2 (6 bases). This CDR3 is built from 15 residues. V was clipped by 0 bases and J by 6 bases, with 13 bases between them. The germline CDR1 and CDR2 sequences are SGHNT and YENEEA. The CDR3 DNA reads as TGTGCCAGCAGCTTAGAGTCCGGGAGCGGTGATACGCAGTATTTT. As protein: CASSLESGSGDTQYF.

The rearrangement uses TRBV27 and TRBJ2-1; 9 positions match TRBD1. There are 15 residues in the CDR3. CDR1 and CDR2 from the germline V gene are MNHEY and SMNVEV (reference sequence). The V and J ends lost 0 bases and 3 bases, in that order; junction bases with no gene match: 0. CDR3 region: CASSLSGQGYNEQFF. The DNA for the CDR3 is TGTGCCAGCAGTTTATCGGGACAGGGCTACAATGAGCAGTTCTTC.

This clone was seen only a few times. The chain recombines TRBV5-4 with TRBJ1-6; D is uncertain. This CDR3 is built from 15 residues. Germline CDR1 SGHNT, CDR2 YYREEE (reference sequence). Trimming took 2 bases from V and 7 from J, leaving 13 bases between them. The CDR3 DNA reads as TGTGCCAGCAGCTTCAGTCGTCAAGCGAATTCACCCCTCCACTTT. It yields the protein CASSFSRQANSPLHF.

This chain uses TRBV5-1 with TRBJ2-7; 7 bases match TRBD1. The V segment lost 2 bases and the J segment 4 bases; nucleotides outside the gene matches: 3. CDR3 length: 13 residues. Germline V gene sequence: CDR1 SGHRS, CDR2 YFSETQ. The CDR3 bases are TGCGCCAGCAGCTTACTGGACAGGTACGAGCAGTACTTC. Residues: CASSLLDRYEQYF.

The chain uses TRBV30 and TRBJ2-1, with 8 bases lining up with TRBD2. CDR1 is GTSNPN, CDR2 SVGIG, per germline (reference sequence). CDR3 length: 13 residues. The V segment lost 3 bases and the J segment 4 bases; nucleotides outside the gene matches: 2. The CDR3 nucleotides read TGTGCCTGGAGATTAGCGGGGTACAATGAGCAGTTCTTC. It is translated as CAWRLAGYNEQFF.

The rearrangement uses TRBV19 and TRBJ1-5; 7 bases match TRBD1. V gave up 1 base and J gave up 5 bases; unmatched junction bases: 2. The CDR3 spans 14 residues. Germline V lookup: CDR1 LNHDA, CDR2 SQIVND (reference sequence). CDR3 sequence: CASSIGTGYQPQHF. The CDR3 nucleotides read TGTGCCAGTAGTATAGGGACAGGTTATCAGCCCCAGCATTTT.

Of note for this clone: The junction departs from germline at one end; a sequencing error may be responsible. This chain connects TRBV7-7 to TRBJ2-7; 8 nucleotides agree with TRBD2. The CDR3 has 16 amino acids. Germline CDR1 is SSHAT and CDR2 is FNYEAQ (reference sequence). CDR3 nucleotide sequence: TGTGCTAGCAGCTTCGCGGGGGGAAAACGAACCTACGAGCAGTACTTC. Its protein product is CASSFAGGKRTYEQYF. Filled out from reference TRBV7-7 and TRBJ2-7, the complete variable domain reads GAGVSQSPRYKVTKRGQDVTLRCDPISSHATLYWYQQALGQGPEFLTYFNYEAQPDKSGLPSDRFSAERPEGSISTLTIQRTEQRDSAMYRCASSFAGGKRTYEQYFGPGTRLTVT.

The CDR3 coding sequence is TGTGCCAGCAGTGTTCTACAGGGGAGTAGAACAGATACGCAGTATTTT. Protein sequence: CASSVLQGSRTDTQYF. The chain links TRBV2 to TRBJ2-3; TRBD1 agrees at 7 bases. The CDR3 length is 16 residues. Germline lookup yields CDR1 SNHLY and CDR2 FYNNEI. The V segment lost 4 bases and the J segment 3 bases; nucleotides outside the gene matches: 10.

The gene calls are TRBV9 and TRBJ2-2; 8 nucleotides match TRBD2. The trim removed 4 bases at V and 7 bases at J, leaving 9 bases unmatched. Per germline, CDR1 SGDLS and CDR2 YYNGEE. The CDR3 loop spans 15 amino acids. CDR3 sequence: CASSPGLAPVGELFF. CDR3 DNA sequence: TGTGCCAGCAGCCCTGGACTAGCCCCGGTCGGGGAGCTGTTTTTT.

As DNA, the CDR3 is TGTGCCAGCAGCTTAAGTCATGTGGGGCAGAAGAAGTTCTTC. This gives the protein CASSLSHVGQKKFF. The chain couples TRBV7-3 to TRBJ2-1, with TRBD1 as a possible D gene (5 bases). The V end was cut by 1 base, the J end by 14 bases, with 18 bases between. This CDR3 region has 14 residues. The germline CDR1 and CDR2 sequences are SGHTA and FQGTGA.